This T cell receptor beta chain was retrieved from a study of blood T cell repertoires in COVID-19. Background on the study: COVID-19 samples, acute and convalescent, were from the United States, Italy and Spain. PBMCs, B-cell-depleted T cells, or T cells were the source of the cDNA or gDNA that made up the material.

V lost 2 bases to trimming and J lost 6 bases; unmatched junction nucleotides: 8. In germline, CDR1 is MNHEY, CDR2 SVGAGI. The CDR3 runs to 16 residues. Original analysis: By means of reference gene primer amplification, nucleated cell counts were estimated. Only in-frame clones appear in the TCRdb table, and some are missing; sequencing was by immunoSEQ multiplex PCR. V and J calls and clone size are given by that table; D and trimming were obtained from the DNA. Among about 350,000 clones listed, over 80% were seen once. Seattle researchers signed up patients amid active infection and tracked them longitudinally.

Sequenced input: peripheral blood. The receptor was derived from a man younger than 40 with COVID-19, enrolled during active disease. This chain connects TRBV6-5 to TRBJ2-3; the match to TRBD2 covers 10 bases. In DNA form, the CDR3 reads TGTGCCAGCAGTTACGCCCTAGCGGGAGTGGAGGATACGCAGTATTTT. Residues: CASSYALAGVEDTQYF.